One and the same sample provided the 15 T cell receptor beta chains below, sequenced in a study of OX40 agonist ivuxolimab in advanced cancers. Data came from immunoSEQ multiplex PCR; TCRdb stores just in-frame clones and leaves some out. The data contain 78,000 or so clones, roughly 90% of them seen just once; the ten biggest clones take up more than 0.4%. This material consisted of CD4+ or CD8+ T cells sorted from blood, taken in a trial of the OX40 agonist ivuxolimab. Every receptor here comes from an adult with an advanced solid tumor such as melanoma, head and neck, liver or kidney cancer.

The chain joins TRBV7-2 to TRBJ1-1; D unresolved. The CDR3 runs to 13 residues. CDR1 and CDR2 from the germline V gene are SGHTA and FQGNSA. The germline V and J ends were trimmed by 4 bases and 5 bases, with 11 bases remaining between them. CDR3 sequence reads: CASSSDLRTEAFF. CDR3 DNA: TGTGCCAGCAGCTCGGACCTAAGGACTGAAGCTTTCTTT. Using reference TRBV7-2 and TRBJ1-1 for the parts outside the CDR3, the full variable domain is GAGVSQSPSNKVTEKGKDVELRCDPISGHTALYWYRQSLGQGLEFLIYFQGNSAPDKSGLPSDRFSAERTGGSVSTLTIQRTQQEDSAVYLCASSSDLRTEAFFGQGTRLTVV.

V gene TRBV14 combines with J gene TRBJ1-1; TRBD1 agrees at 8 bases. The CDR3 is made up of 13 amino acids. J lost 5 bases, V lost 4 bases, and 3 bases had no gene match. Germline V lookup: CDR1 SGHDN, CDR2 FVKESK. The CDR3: CASSLQGATEAFF. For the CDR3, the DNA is TGTGCCAGCAGCCTCCAGGGGGCAACTGAAGCTTTCTTT.

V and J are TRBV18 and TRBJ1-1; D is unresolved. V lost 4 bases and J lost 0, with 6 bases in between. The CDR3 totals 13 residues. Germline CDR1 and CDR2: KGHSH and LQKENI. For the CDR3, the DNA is TGTGCCAGCTCACGGGGAATGAACACTGAAGCTTTCTTT. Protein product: CASSRGMNTEAFF. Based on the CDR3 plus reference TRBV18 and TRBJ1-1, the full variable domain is NAGVMQNPRHLVRRRGQEARLRCSPMKGHSHVYWYRQLPEEGLKFMVYLQKENIIDESGMPKERFSAEFPKEGPSILRIQQVVRGDSAAYFCASSRGMNTEAFFGQGTRLTVV.

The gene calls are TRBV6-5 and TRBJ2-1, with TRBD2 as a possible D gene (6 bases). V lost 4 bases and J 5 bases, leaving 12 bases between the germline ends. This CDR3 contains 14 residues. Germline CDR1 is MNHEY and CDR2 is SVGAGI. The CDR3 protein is CASSLASDNNEQFF. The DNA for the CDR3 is TGTGCCAGCAGTTTAGCTAGCGACAACAATGAGCAGTTCTTC.

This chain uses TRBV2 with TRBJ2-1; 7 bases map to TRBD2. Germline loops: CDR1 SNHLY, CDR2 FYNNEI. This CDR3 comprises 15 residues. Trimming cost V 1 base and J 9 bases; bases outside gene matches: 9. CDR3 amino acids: CASSEEGLGRGEQFF. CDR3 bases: TGTGCCAGCAGTGAAGAAGGGCTGGGGAGGGGTGAGCAGTTCTTC.

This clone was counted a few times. For the CDR3, the DNA is TGTGCCAGCAGCTTAGTCGCGGGGGGCCCCAGGGCCCAGTACTTC. It is translated as CASSLVAGGPRAQYF. The rearrangement links TRBV7-8 to TRBJ2-5, with 8 bases aligning to TRBD2. V lost 1 base, J lost 9 bases, and 10 bases stayed unmatched. The germline V gene has CDR1 SGHVS and CDR2 FQNEAQ. There are 15 residues in the CDR3.

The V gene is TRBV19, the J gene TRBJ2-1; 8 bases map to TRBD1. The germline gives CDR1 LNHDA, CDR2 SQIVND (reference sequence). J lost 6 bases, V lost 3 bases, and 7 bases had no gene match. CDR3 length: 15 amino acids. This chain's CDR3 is CASSIGQGAGNEQFF. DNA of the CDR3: TGTGCCAGTAGTATTGGCCAGGGGGCAGGCAATGAGCAGTTCTTC. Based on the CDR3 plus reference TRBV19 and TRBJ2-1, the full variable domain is DGGITQSPKYLFRKEGQNVTLSCEQNLNHDAMYWYRQDPGQGLRLIYYSQIVNDFQKGDIAEGYSVSREKKESFPLTVTSAQKNPTAFYLCASSIGQGAGNEQFFGPGTRLTVL.

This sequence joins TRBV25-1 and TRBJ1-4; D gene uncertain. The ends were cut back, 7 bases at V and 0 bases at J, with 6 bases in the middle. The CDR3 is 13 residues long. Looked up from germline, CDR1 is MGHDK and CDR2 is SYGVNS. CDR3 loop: CASTRATNEKLFF. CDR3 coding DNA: TGTGCCAGCACTCGAGCAACTAATGAAAAACTGTTTTTT. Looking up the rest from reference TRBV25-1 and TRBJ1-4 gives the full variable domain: EADIYQTPRYLVIGTGKKITLECSQTMGHDKMYWYQQDPGMELHLIHYSYGVNSTEKGDLSSESTVSRIRTEHFPLTLESARPSHTSQYLCASTRATNEKLFFGSGTQLSVL.

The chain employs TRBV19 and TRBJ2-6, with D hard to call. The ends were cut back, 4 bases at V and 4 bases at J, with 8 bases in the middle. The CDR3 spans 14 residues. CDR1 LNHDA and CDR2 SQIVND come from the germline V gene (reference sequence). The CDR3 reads CASSTPYGANVLTF. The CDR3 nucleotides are TGTGCCAGTAGTACCCCGTACGGGGCCAACGTCCTGACTTTC.

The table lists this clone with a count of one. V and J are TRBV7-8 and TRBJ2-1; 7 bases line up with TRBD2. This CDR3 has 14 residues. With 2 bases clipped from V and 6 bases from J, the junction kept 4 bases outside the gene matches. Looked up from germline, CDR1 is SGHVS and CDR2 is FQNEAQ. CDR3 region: CASSLRRESNEQFF. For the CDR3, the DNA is TGTGCCAGCAGCTTAAGGCGGGAGAGCAATGAGCAGTTCTTC.

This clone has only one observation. The CDR3 loop is CASSLDGRSSGNTIYF. The CDR3 DNA reads as TGTGCCAGCAGCTTAGACGGCCGGAGCTCTGGAAACACCATATATTTT. The gene calls are TRBV11-3 and TRBJ1-3, with D unresolved. Trimming pared 0 bases from V and 0 bases from J, leaving 9 bases between. This CDR3 comprises 16 residues. Germline CDR1 and CDR2: SGHNT and YENEEA.

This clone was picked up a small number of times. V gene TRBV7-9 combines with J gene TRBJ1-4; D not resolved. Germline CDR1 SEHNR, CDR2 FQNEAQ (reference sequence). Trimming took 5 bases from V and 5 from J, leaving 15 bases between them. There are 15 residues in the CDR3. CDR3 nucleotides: TGTGCCAGCAGCCCGATTAAGAGCCCCAATGAAAAACTGTTTTTT. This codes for CASSPIKSPNEKLFF.

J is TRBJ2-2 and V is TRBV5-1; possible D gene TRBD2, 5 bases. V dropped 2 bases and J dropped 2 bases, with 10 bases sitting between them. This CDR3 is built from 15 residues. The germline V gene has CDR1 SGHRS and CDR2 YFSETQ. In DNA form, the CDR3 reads TGCGCCAGCAGCTTAGGAGCGGATAACACCGGGGAGCTGTTTTTT. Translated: CASSLGADNTGELFF.

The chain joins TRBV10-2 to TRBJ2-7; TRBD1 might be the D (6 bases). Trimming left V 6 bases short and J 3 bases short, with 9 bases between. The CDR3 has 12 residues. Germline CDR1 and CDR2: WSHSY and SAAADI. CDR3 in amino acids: CASRQGSYEQYF. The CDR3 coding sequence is TGCGCCAGCAGACAGGGCAGCTACGAGCAGTACTTC.

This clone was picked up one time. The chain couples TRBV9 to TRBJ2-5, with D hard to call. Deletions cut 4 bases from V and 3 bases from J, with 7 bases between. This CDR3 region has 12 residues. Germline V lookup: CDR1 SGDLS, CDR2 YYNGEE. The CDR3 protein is CASSSREETQYF. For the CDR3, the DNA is TGTGCCAGCAGCTCTAGGGAAGAGACCCAGTACTTC. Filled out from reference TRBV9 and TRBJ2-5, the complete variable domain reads DSGVTQTPKHLITATGQRVTLRCSPRSGDLSVYWYQQSLDQGLQFLIQYYNGEERAKGNILERFSAQQFPDLHSELNLSSLELGDSALYFCASSSREETQYFGPGTRLLVL.